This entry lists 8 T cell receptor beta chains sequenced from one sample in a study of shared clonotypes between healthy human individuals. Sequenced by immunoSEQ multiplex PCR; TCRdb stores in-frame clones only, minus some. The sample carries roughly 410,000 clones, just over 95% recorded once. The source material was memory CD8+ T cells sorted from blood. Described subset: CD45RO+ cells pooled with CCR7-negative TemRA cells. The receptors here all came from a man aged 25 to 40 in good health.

The CDR3 loop is CASSQESGQVYNEQFF. The DNA of the CDR3 is TGCGCCAGCAGCCAAGAATCAGGACAGGTTTACAATGAGCAGTTCTTC. V usage is TRBV4-1 and J usage is TRBJ2-1; 7 bases fit TRBD1. This CDR3 spans 16 amino acids. Germline values: CDR1 MGHRA, CDR2 YSYEKL. V dropped 0 bases and J dropped 4; count of bases not matched to a gene: 6.

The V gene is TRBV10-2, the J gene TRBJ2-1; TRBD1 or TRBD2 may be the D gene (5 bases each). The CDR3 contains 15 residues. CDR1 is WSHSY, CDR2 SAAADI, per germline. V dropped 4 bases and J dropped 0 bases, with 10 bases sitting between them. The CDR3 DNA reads TGCGCCAGCAGTGGGGGGACGAGCTCCTACAATGAGCAGTTCTTC. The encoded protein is CASSGGTSSYNEQFF.

CDR3 protein: CASSPSGTGIVRNYGYTF. The CDR3 nucleotides are TGCGCCAGCAGCCCTTCCGGGACAGGGATCGTAAGAAACTATGGCTACACCTTC. The chain joins TRBV5-1 to TRBJ1-2; the match to TRBD1 covers 9 bases. With V trimmed by 4 bases and J by 2 bases, 15 bases remained unmatched. Germline CDR1 and CDR2: SGHRS and YFSETQ. The CDR3 has 18 residues.

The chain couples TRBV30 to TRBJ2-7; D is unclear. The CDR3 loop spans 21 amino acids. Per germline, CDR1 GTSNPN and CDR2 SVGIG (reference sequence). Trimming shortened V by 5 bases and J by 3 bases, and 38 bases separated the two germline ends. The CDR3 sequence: CAWDVGPGSKASPLRYYEQYF. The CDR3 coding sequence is TGTGCCTGGGACGTTGGCCCCGGATCCAAGGCTAGTCCGCTGAGGTACTACGAGCAGTACTTC.

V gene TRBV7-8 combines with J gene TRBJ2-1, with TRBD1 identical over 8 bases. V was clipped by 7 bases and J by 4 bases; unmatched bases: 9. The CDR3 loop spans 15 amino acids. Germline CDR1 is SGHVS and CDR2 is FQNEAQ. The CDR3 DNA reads TGTGCCAGCATCCCGGACAGGGCCCATTACAATGAGCAGTTCTTC. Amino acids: CASIPDRAHYNEQFF. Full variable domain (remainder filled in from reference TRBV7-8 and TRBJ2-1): GAGVSQSPRYKVAKRGQDVALRCDPISGHVSLFWYQQALGQGPEFLTYFQNEAQLDKSGLPSDRFFAERPEGSVSTLKIQRTQQEDSAVYLCASIPDRAHYNEQFFGPGTRLTVL.

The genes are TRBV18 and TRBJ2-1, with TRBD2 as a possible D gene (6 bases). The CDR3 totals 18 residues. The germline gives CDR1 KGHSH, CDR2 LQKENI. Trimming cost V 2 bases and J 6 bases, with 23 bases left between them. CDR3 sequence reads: CASSPGTFRVFRGNEQFF. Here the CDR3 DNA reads TGTGCCAGCTCACCAGGGACTTTTAGGGTCTTTAGGGGCAATGAGCAGTTCTTC.

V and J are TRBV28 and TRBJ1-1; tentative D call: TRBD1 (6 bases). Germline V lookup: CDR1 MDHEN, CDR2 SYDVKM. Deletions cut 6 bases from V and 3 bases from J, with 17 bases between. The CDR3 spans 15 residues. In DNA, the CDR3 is TGTGCCAGCAGGGGGTTCAGGGGTTGGGACACTGAAGCTTTCTTT. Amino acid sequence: CASRGFRGWDTEAFF.

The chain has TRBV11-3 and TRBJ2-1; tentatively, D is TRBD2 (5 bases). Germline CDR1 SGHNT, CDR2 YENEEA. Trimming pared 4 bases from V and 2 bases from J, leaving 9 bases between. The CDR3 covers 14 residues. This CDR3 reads CASSSSGTYNEQFF. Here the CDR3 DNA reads TGTGCCAGCAGCTCCTCGGGGACCTACAATGAGCAGTTCTTC.